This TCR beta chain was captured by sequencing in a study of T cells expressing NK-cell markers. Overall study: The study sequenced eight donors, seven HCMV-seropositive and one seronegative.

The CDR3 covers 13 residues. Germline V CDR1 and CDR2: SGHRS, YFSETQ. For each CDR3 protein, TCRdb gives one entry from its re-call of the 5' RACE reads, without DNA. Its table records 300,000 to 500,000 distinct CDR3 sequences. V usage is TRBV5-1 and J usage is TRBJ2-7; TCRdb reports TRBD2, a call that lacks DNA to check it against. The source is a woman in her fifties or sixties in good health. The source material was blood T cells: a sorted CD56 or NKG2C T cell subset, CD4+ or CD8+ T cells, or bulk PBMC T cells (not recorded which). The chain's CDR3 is CASSSPTTYEQYF.